This note documents a single TCR beta chain sequence. Assay used: immunoSEQ multiplex PCR; TCRdb lists only in-frame clones, some missing. The sample holds about 360,000 clones, more than 70% seen once. The CDR3 is 15 residues long. Germline loops: CDR1 SGHTA, CDR2 FQGNSA. With V trimmed by 2 bases and J by 9 bases, 8 bases remained unmatched. The data were taken from a study of blood T cell repertoires in COVID-19. The chain employs TRBV7-2 and TRBJ2-1; 9 positions match TRBD2. This clonotype was obtained from a man aged 35 to 55 in a cohort exposed to, infected with or recovered from COVID-19 (not recorded which). Sequencing was done on a sample of PBMCs or T cells enriched from blood (not recorded which). CDR3 in DNA: TGTGCCAGCAGCTTACCGGGACTAGCACCCGGTGAGCAGTTCTTC. Protein: CASSLPGLAPGEQFF.